The 29 T cell receptor beta chains presented below share a single source sample, sequenced in a study of regulatory T cells in long-lasting Graves disease. Researchers made TCR beta libraries by using iRepertoire HTBI primers and running Arm-PCR on CDR3 regions. In TCRdb, the multiplex PCR reads were re-called with MiXCR into one record per CDR3 protein. Among 350,000 to 550,000 distinct CDR3 sequences listed, over 15% were seen once. Sample time point: newly diagnosed GD, antithyroid drugs for less than 3 months. RNA isolated from PBMCs was used to make the TCR library. This same sample was also part of a study on T cells in Graves' hyperthyroidism and ophthalmopathy.

Here the sequenced sample was peripheral blood mononuclear cells (PBMCs), taken at new diagnosis, from a patient treated with antithyroid drugs. The origin of the receptors is a woman aged 18-30 years with Graves disease.

This clonotype was observed many times. J is TRBJ2-7 and V is TRBV28; D gene unclear. The CDR3 sequence is 12 residues long. V was trimmed by 6 bases and J by 4 bases, leaving 10 bases between them. Germline assignment: CDR1 MDHEN and CDR2 SYDVKM. The CDR3 spells CASSGPIYEQYF. Written as DNA, the CDR3 is TGTGCCAGCAGCGGACCCATTTACGAGCAGTACTTC.

With respect to this clonotype: This may be a read error, as it is one base from a much larger clone. The chain uses TRBV12-3 or TRBV12-4 and TRBJ2-3; TRBD1 is a possible D gene (5 bases). This CDR3 comprises 17 residues. V lost 5 bases, J lost 1 base, and 19 bases lay in between. In nucleotides, the CDR3 is TGTGCCAGCAGTCCGCAGGGTATGGGAACTGGCACAGATACGCAGTATTTT. Its protein product is CASSPQGMGTGTDTQYF.

At least ten counts were recorded for this clonotype. The rearrangement uses TRBV6-5 and TRBJ1-5; no reliable D call. CDR1 MNHEY and CDR2 SVGAGI come from the germline V gene. V was pared by 0 bases and J by 4 bases, with 10 bases between. The CDR3 is 15 residues long. CDR3 in amino acids: CASSYSTPANQPQHF. The CDR3 DNA is TGTGCCAGCAGTTACTCGACACCAGCTAATCAGCCCCAGCATTTT.

This clonotype came up many times. The chain links TRBV20-1 to TRBJ2-1, with 9 bases fitting TRBD2. This CDR3 is 14 amino acids long. The germline V gene has CDR1 DFQATT and CDR2 SNEGSKA (reference sequence). V lost 1 base to trimming and J lost 7 bases; unmatched junction nucleotides: 5. For the CDR3, the DNA is TGCAGTGCTAGAGCGGGACTAGCCCTTAATGAGCAGTTCTTC. Protein sequence: CSARAGLALNEQFF.

For this clonotype: A much larger clone is a single base away; this may be a read error. The gene calls are TRBV9 and TRBJ2-4; D is perhaps TRBD1 or TRBD2 (6 bases each). Trimming cost V 0 bases and J 13 bases, with 23 bases left between them. The CDR3 is made up of 16 amino acids. CDR1 and CDR2 (germline): SGDLS, YYNGEE. CDR3 nucleotide sequence: TGTGCCAGCAGCGTAGGTGAGGGGGGTGCTCAGGGTGAGCAGTACTTC. This translates into CASSVGEGGAQGEQYF. Complete variable domain (other parts from reference TRBV9 and TRBJ2-4): DSGVTQTPKHLITATGQRVTLRCSPRSGDLSVYWYQQSLDQGLQFLIQYYNGEERAKGNILERFSAQQFPDLHSELNLSSLELGDSALYFCASSVGEGGAQGEQYFGAGTRLSVL.

This clonotype was seen ten or more times. The chain is built from TRBV15 and TRBJ1-4; unclear D gene. Trimming cost V 6 bases and J 3 bases, with 14 bases left between them. CDR1 and CDR2 from the germline V gene are LNHNV and YYDKDF (reference sequence). The CDR3 has 15 residues. CDR3 protein: CATRSERAANEKLFF. The DNA for the CDR3 is TGTGCCACCAGATCGGAGCGGGCAGCTAATGAAAAACTGTTTTTT. Full variable domain (rest looked up from reference TRBV15 and TRBJ1-4): DAMVIQNPRYQVTQFGKPVTLSCSQTLNHNVMYWYQQKSSQAPKLLFHYYDKDFNNEADTPDNFQSRRPNTSFCFLDIRSPGLGDTAMYLCATRSERAANEKLFFGSGTQLSVL.

This clonotype has more than one count but fewer than ten. The rearrangement uses TRBV9 and TRBJ1-1; no clear D. The CDR3 runs to 16 residues. The V and J ends lost 0 bases and 3 bases respectively, with 15 bases between them. CDR1 and CDR2 from the germline V gene are SGDLS and YYNGEE. This chain's CDR3 is CASSVVALAQDTEAFF. The CDR3 DNA reads TGTGCCAGCAGCGTAGTGGCCCTCGCTCAGGACACTGAAGCTTTCTTT.

This clonotype appeared a few times. V is TRBV6-1 and J is TRBJ1-4; tentative D call: TRBD1 (5 bases). This CDR3 is built from 13 residues. V lost 7 bases, J lost 7 bases, and 13 bases lay in between. Germline V gene sequence: CDR1 MNHNS, CDR2 SASEGT. The CDR3, as DNA: TGTGCCAGCATTCGGGACGAGAGTGAAAAACTGTTTTTT. It codes for CASIRDESEKLFF.

This clonotype was detected a few times. This CDR3 reads CASSFLGLAGGGGHTDTQYF. The DNA of the CDR3 is TGTGCCAGTAGTTTTCTCGGACTAGCGGGAGGAGGAGGGCACACAGATACGCAGTATTTT. The chain has TRBV19 and TRBJ2-3, with TRBD2 matching 14 bases. The V segment lost 5 bases and the J segment 2 bases; nucleotides outside the gene matches: 15. Germline CDR1 is LNHDA and CDR2 is SQIVND (reference sequence). This CDR3 has 20 residues.

This clonotype has ten or more counts. The rearrangement links TRBV3-1 to TRBJ2-3; 10 bases are shared with TRBD2. V trimming: 5 bases; J trimming: 6 bases; junction bases outside the gene matches: 8. Germline assignment: CDR1 LGHDT and CDR2 YNNKEL (reference sequence). The CDR3 spans 15 residues. The CDR3 region has the DNA TGTGCCAGCAGCACGGGACTAGCGACCTCCGATACGCAGTATTTT. Amino acids: CASSTGLATSDTQYF.

This clonotype has ten or more counts. The chain is built from TRBV13 and TRBJ2-1, with D hard to call. The CDR3 contains 11 residues. CDR1 is PRHDT and CDR2 is FYEKMQ in the germline V gene (reference sequence). V gave up 0 bases and J gave up 8 bases, with 2 bases separating them. CDR3 sequence: CASSLGHEQFF. The CDR3 DNA sequence: TGTGCCAGCAGCTTAGGACATGAGCAGTTCTTC.

The table lists this clonotype with a few counts. The genes are TRBV29-1 and TRBJ2-3; D is undetermined. The CDR3 has 10 residues. V gave up 5 bases and J gave up 11 bases, with 11 bases separating them. Per the germline V gene, CDR1 is SQVTM and CDR2 is ANQGSEA. As DNA, the CDR3 is TGCAGCGTTTTATTTAGAGAGCAGTATTTT. This sequence encodes CSVLFREQYF.

This clonotype appeared many times. Here the CDR3 DNA reads TGTGCCAGCAGTCTTAGACAGATTACGATCAATGAGCAGTTCTTC. This sequence encodes CASSLRQITINEQFF. The rearrangement uses TRBV28 and TRBJ2-1; D might be TRBD1 (5 bases). This CDR3 contains 15 residues. The germline V gene encodes CDR1 MDHEN and CDR2 SYDVKM. The V gene lost 5 bases and the J gene lost 6 bases, with 17 bases spanning the gap.

The sample holds a few counts of this clonotype. The chain recombines TRBV18 with TRBJ2-7; D not certain. The CDR3 has 14 amino acids. V dropped 2 bases and J dropped 0 bases, with 8 bases sitting between them. CDR1 and CDR2 (germline): KGHSH, LQKENI. For the CDR3, the DNA is TGTGCCAGCTCACCATTACAAAACTCCTACGAGCAGTACTTC. This sequence encodes CASSPLQNSYEQYF.

The V and J genes are TRBV5-4 and TRBJ2-1; TRBD2 matches 16 bases. The CDR3 is 18 residues long. The V gene's germline CDR1 is SGHNT and CDR2 YYREEE (reference sequence). The ends lost 10 bases at V and 0 bases at J; junction bases unmatched: 10. CDR3 in DNA: TGTGCCTGCACCTCGGGACTAGCGGGAGGGAGCTCCTACAATGAGCAGTTCTTC. This gives the protein CACTSGLAGGSSYNEQFF.

As concerns this clonotype: Possible read error: a much larger clone is one base away. Since the CDR3 does not end with the conserved phenylalanine or tryptophan, this likely comes from a read error. The chain combines TRBV7-2 with TRBJ2-2; 7 bases agree with TRBD1. Unmatched junction bases numbered 3, after V lost 1 base and J lost 7 bases. Germline V gene lookup returns CDR1 SGHTA and CDR2 FQGNSA. This CDR3 region has 14 residues. In DNA form, the CDR3 reads TGTGCCAGCAGCTTAGACAGGGGTCTCGGGGAGCTGTTTTCT. Translating it yields CASSLDRGLGELFS.

This clonotype was detected many times. V and J are TRBV2 and TRBJ2-5, with 7 bases identical to TRBD1. V gave up 9 bases and J gave up 1 base; unmatched junction bases: 8. This CDR3 contains 14 residues. In germline, CDR1 is SNHLY, CDR2 FYNNEI. CDR3 amino acids: CARRITGVQETQYF. DNA for the CDR3: TGTGCCAGGAGGATTACAGGGGTCCAAGAGACCCAGTACTTC.

This clonotype was observed many times. The rearrangement links TRBV11-2 to TRBJ1-1; TRBD1 aligns across 8 bases. In germline, CDR1 is SGHAT, CDR2 FQNNGV. With 1 base clipped from V and 1 base from J, the junction kept 2 bases outside the gene matches. The CDR3 runs 15 residues. The CDR3 is CASSLAGTGNTEAFF. CDR3 nucleotide sequence: TGTGCCAGCAGCTTAGCCGGGACAGGGAACACTGAAGCTTTCTTT.

In regard to this clonotype: Since a far larger clone is one base different, this is likely a read error. This sequence joins TRBV7-8 and TRBJ2-7; 12 positions agree with TRBD2. Germline V gene lookup returns CDR1 SGHVS and CDR2 FQNEAQ. The junction had 9 bases not matched to a gene; V was cut back by 6 bases and J by 6 bases. The CDR3 contains 15 residues. The CDR3 spells CASRRLAGVRSEQYF. The CDR3 DNA reads as TGTGCCAGCAGAAGACTAGCGGGAGTACGATCCGAGCAGTACTTC.

The rearrangement joins TRBV10-3 to TRBJ2-1; the D is unclear. Germline loops: CDR1 ENHRY, CDR2 SYGVKD. This CDR3 is built from 14 residues. Trimming cost V 10 bases and J 0 bases, with 13 bases left between them. In DNA, the CDR3 is TGTGCCACCGGCTCCGCTAGCTCCTACAATGAGCAGTTCTTC. Translating gives CATGSASSYNEQFF.

This clonotype was counted many times. In DNA, the CDR3 is TGCAGTGCTTCCTCCGTGACAGGGTTCCACGAGCAGTACTTC. Amino acids: CSASSVTGFHEQYF. V is TRBV20-1 and J is TRBJ2-7; TRBD1 agrees at 7 bases. The CDR3 totals 14 residues. CDR1 and CDR2 (germline): DFQATT, SNEGSKA (reference sequence). V was pared by 5 bases and J by 5 bases, with 12 bases of the junction left unmatched.

The chain joins TRBV5-1 to TRBJ2-1, with 15 bases aligning to TRBD2. The CDR3 covers 18 residues. Losses at the gene ends were 0 bases for V and 7 bases for J; bases not matched to a gene: 8. CDR1 and CDR2 (germline): SGHRS, YFSETQ. The CDR3 is CASSLGGLAGGMDNEQFF. DNA for the CDR3: TGCGCCAGCAGCTTGGGGGGACTAGCGGGAGGAATGGATAATGAGCAGTTCTTC. Variable domain in full (rest from reference TRBV5-1 and TRBJ2-1): KAGVTQTPRYLIKTRGQQVTLSCSPISGHRSVSWYQQTPGQGLQFLFEYFSETQRNKGNFPGRFSGRQFSNSRSEMNVSTLELGDSALYLCASSLGGLAGGMDNEQFFGPGTRLTVL.

This clonotype was counted at least ten times. This sequence joins TRBV3-1 and TRBJ1-1; unclear D gene. Germline V gives CDR1 LGHDT, CDR2 YNNKEL (reference sequence). The CDR3 loop spans 15 amino acids. Deletions cut 1 base from V and 1 base from J, with 10 bases between. The DNA of the CDR3 is TGTGCCAGCAGCCAAGCGGTGGGGTGGAACACTGAAGCTTTCTTT. Its protein is CASSQAVGWNTEAFF. The full variable domain, its missing parts supplied by reference TRBV3-1 and TRBJ1-1, is DTAVSQTPKYLVTQMGNDKSIKCEQNLGHDTMYWYKQDSKKFLKIMFSYNNKELIINETVPNRFSPKSPDKAHLNLHINSLELGDSAVYFCASSQAVGWNTEAFFGQGTRLTVV.

In this sample, this clonotype turned up many times. The genes are TRBV12-5 and TRBJ2-4; D may be TRBD2 (7 bases). There are 14 residues in the CDR3. The V end was cut by 7 bases, the J end by 8 bases, with 18 bases between. The germline CDR1 and CDR2 sequences are LGHNT and FRNRAP. Here the CDR3 reads CASAESGTMYIQYF. CDR3 nucleotide sequence: TGTGCTAGTGCCGAAAGCGGGACAATGTACATTCAGTACTTC.

On this clonotype itself: Its ends do not fully match the called genes, so a read error is possible. This chain uses TRBV5-1 with TRBJ2-7; D unresolved. Per the germline V gene, CDR1 is SGHRS and CDR2 is YFSETQ. The CDR3 extends over 13 amino acids. The CDR3 spells CASSSQVSYKQYF. CDR3 nucleotide sequence: TGCGCCAGCAGTTCGCAGGTCTCCTACAAGCAGTACTTC.

This clonotype was recorded at least ten times. The chain recombines TRBV6-1 with TRBJ2-1; D is possibly TRBD2 (5 bases). V lost 10 bases and J lost 0, with 10 bases in between. This CDR3 spans 13 amino acids. In germline, CDR1 is MNHNS, CDR2 SASEGT. CDR3 nucleotides: TGTGCCACATGGGAGAGCTCCTACAATGAGCAGTTCTTC. Translating it yields CATWESSYNEQFF.

There are many counts of this clonotype. The rearrangement uses TRBV20-1 and TRBJ2-3; 12 bases match TRBD2. Per germline, CDR1 DFQATT and CDR2 SNEGSKA (reference sequence). V trimming: 1 base; J trimming: 3 bases; junction bases outside the gene matches: 8. The CDR3 has 17 residues. The CDR3 nucleotides read TGCAGTGCTAGAGGTGCCCTGACTAGCGGGAGAACAGATACGCAGTATTTT. Protein product: CSARGALTSGRTDTQYF.

The sample holds many counts of this clonotype. The genes are TRBV28 and TRBJ2-7; the D call may be TRBD1 or TRBD2 (6 bases each). Germline CDR1 MDHEN, CDR2 SYDVKM. V lost 3 bases and J lost 7, with 13 bases in between. CDR3 length: 13 residues. The CDR3 nucleotides read TGTGCCAGCAGTTTTTCGGGGGCGCGGGAGCAGTACTTC. Its protein product is CASSFSGAREQYF. Combining the CDR3 with reference TRBV28 and TRBJ2-7 gives the whole variable domain DVKVTQSSRYLVKRTGEKVFLECVQDMDHENMFWYRQDPGLGLRLIYFSYDVKMKEKGDIPEGYSVSREKKERFSLILESASTNQTSMYLCASSFSGAREQYFGPGTRLTVT.

This clonotype came up a few times. The junction does not match germline at one end; this may be a read error. The chain uses TRBV11-1 and TRBJ2-5; D perhaps matches TRBD2 (7 bases). From germline, CDR1 is SGHAT and CDR2 FQDESV (reference sequence). CDR3 length: 15 residues. The CDR3 region is CASSKGRGARETQHF. Here the CDR3 DNA reads TGTGCCAGCAGCAAAGGACGGGGGGCTCGGGAGACCCAGCACTTC.